This section outlines one T cell receptor beta chain sequence together with its context. This clonotype came up many times. The antigen this receptor binds is unknown. Per-base quality was not reported, and no clone a single base away is much larger than it. Explained via the paper, the time point label denotes: patch test 1, 2 weeks after DPC sensitization. The sample's treatment or condition label, decoded: therapeutic diphenylcyclopropenone sensitization with weekly scalp DPC. At every patch-test visit, the blood draw took place before the patch test was put on. To be eligible, patients had to be aged 18 to 70, diagnosed with alopecia and judged suitable for DPC therapy, while pregnant patients were excluded. Total RNA was isolated from unfractionated whole blood collected in Tempus Blood RNA tubes. The cysteine opens and the phenylalanine closes a CDR3 of 15 amino acids. Only CDR3 DNA is held: 45 bases, read in frame from base 1. The germline V gene provides CDR1 SGHRS and CDR2 YFSETQ. V loses 4 bases at its end and J loses 5 bases; junction bases beyond the gene matches: 9.

Libraries were made using RACE. These reads were obtained on a NextSeq 500. During library preparation, unique molecular identifiers were attached to individual cDNA molecules so that TCRs could be counted in a quantitative, reproducible way. Each blood RNA sample was used to sequence both TCR alpha and TCR beta chains. Turning to the authors' computational methods: The median number of TCRs per sample was 85,000 to 100,000, ranging from about 20,000 to 750,000. The Decombinator software suite was used to annotate V, J and CDR3 in the TCR reads. For PS versus PT1 abundance plots, all samples were subsampled to the same number of TCRs (28,000). TCRs were defined as expanded if absent before sensitization and observed at least eight times at the 2-week time point. In TCRdb, the public reads were trimmed at Q25 with fastp and aligned with MiXCR, with productive beta chains retained. Each CDR3 protein appears once, grouped with its most common genes and DNA. What appears here as the V and J calls and clone size reflects TCRdb's work, not the paper's. The sample table records fewer than 60,000 distinct CDR3 sequences; around 9.3% of these occur just once. In total, the top ten clones hold just under 4.5% of the sample.

The sample comes from a study of human T cells and chemical hapten exposure listed by TCRdb under 2021. Study-level background: For sensitization, 2% DPC in acetone was applied to a 2 cm by 2 cm area of upper inner arm skin. Nearly 30 alopecia patients gave blood for TCR sequencing at one to four time points (pre-sensitization, 2, 6 and 24 weeks). Blood samples were taken from patients before sensitization (week 0) and then at 2, 6 and about 24 weeks after DPC sensitization. Most of the patients in the cohort were female, and the cohort covered alopecia areata with under or over 50% scalp involvement, alopecia totalis and alopecia universalis. The libraries were sequenced as a pool, and the TCR yield per sample differed mostly because of small variations in library volumes within the pool. Patch testing was performed on the upper back with Finn chambers containing 0.01% DPC, and the patch tests were scored after 6 days according to International Contact Dermatitis Research Group standards. In alopecia patients, the study followed how the peripheral blood TCR repertoire changed in vivo over primary and secondary sensitization to diphenylcyclopropenone (DPC), a hapten. Throughout the roughly 26-week study period, patients were also given weekly therapeutic DPC doses on the scalp.

Paper-wide results and their limitations: Compared with pre-sensitization or healthy control sets, expanded TCRs formed significantly more large CDR3 similarity clusters, which is consistent with antigen-driven responses. Patch test score correlated positively with the number of PT1 expanded TCRs, reaching significance at thresholds 8, 16 and 32 but not at 4. The number of TCRs above 1 in 1000 frequency did not change with DPC sensitization; there was no evidence of global repertoire structure alterations. Alopecia, a presumed autoimmune disease, was present in all patients, so the immune response of the patients might differ from that of healthy individuals. After repeated subsampling, the strength of the expansion versus patch-test correlation and the threshold at which it became significant changed.

The sample consisted of whole blood, taken in connection with sensitization to the hapten diphenylcyclopropenone (DPC). The chain couples TRBV5-1 to TRBJ2-1; TRBD1 aligns with 7 central bases. This receptor was taken from a woman between 45 and 60 years old with alopecia areata. Some clones in this sample may be carry-over from other donors' samples. The CDR3 loop reads CASSKGQGDHNEQFF. The DNA sequence is given as TGCGCCAGCAGCAAGGGCCAGGGGGACCACAATGAGCAGTTCTTC.